Detailed here is one T cell receptor beta chain. One end of the junction does not line up with germline, which may come from a read error. The V gene's germline CDR1 is LGHNA and CDR2 YNFKEQ. The length of the CDR3 is 15 residues. The data were produced by immunoSEQ multiplex PCR, yet TCRdb's version contains in-frame clones alone and is incomplete. The profile shows 50,000 to 65,000 clones, about 90% of them singletons. This sample is drawn from a study of blood T cell repertoires in COVID-19. Study at large: PBMCs, B-cell-depleted T cells, or T cells provided the cDNA or gDNA that made up the material.

The rearrangement joins TRBV4-2 to TRBJ1-5; D is ambiguous. The receptor comes from a human donor in a cohort sampled during active COVID-19. Sequencing used peripheral blood. The CDR3 nucleotides read TGTGCCAGCAGCAAAGAGAGGGATAGCAATCAGCCCCAGCATTTT. Protein product: CASSKERDSNQPQHF.